This T cell receptor beta chain came from a study of cytomegalovirus exposure and HLA in healthy donors. Study-wide background: About 80 million unique TCRs from HLA-typed donors were held in an early data release.

Whole-study results and caveats: Accurate predictions that matched the HLA-A and HLA-B alleles of most subjects were reportedly made from TCR beta sequences.

Of note for this clone: The antigen is not known.

The CDR3 length is 15 residues. The V gene lost 0 bases and the J gene lost 3 bases, with 9 bases spanning the gap. From germline, CDR1 is SGHRS and CDR2 YFSETQ. Every donor was a healthy person donating bone marrow. The PCR used 60 Vbeta and 13 Jbeta primers. The method was immunoSEQ multiplex PCR; TCRdb's version includes in-frame clones alone and lacks a portion of them. The data contain 150,000 or so clones, about 80% of them singletons. Sequenced input: PBMCs. This chain joins TRBV5-1 and TRBJ2-2, with D tentatively TRBD1 (6 bases). The clonotype originates from a man aged 25 to 45 in good health and CMV-seropositive. The CDR3 reads CASSLDRVHTGELFF. The CDR3 nucleotides read TGCGCCAGCAGCTTGGACAGGGTTCACACCGGGGAGCTGTTTTTT.